Below, 23 T cell receptor beta chains from the same sample are listed, as sequenced in a study of T-cell reconstitution after alpha-beta-depleted transplantation in children. Construction of the TCRbeta library involved unique molecular identifiers. A single record per CDR3 protein comes from TCRdb applying MiXCR to the PCR reads. Of about 500,000 distinct CDR3 sequences detected, around a third appear once; the ten largest clones hold 2% to 2.5%. The sample here was PBMCs from the stem cell graft donor, taken from the stem cell graft. These receptors were collected from a human donor who donated a stem cell graft to a child with aplastic anemia.

The J gene is TRBJ1-5, the V gene TRBV10-3, with 8 bases lining up with TRBD1. The CDR3 has 14 residues. V dropped 10 bases and J dropped 5; count of bases not matched to a gene: 10. The germline V gene has CDR1 ENHRY and CDR2 SYGVKD. The CDR3 protein is CATGSQGGHQPQHF. CDR3 DNA: TGTGCCACCGGCTCACAGGGGGGCCATCAGCCCCAGCATTTT.

The rearrangement uses TRBV29-1 and TRBJ2-7; no reliable D call. Germline values: CDR1 SQVTM, CDR2 ANQGSEA. V lost 6 bases and J lost 3, with 12 bases in between. The CDR3 spans 12 residues. CDR3 bases: TGCAGCGTCCGCCTCGACAACTACGAGCAGTACTTC. As protein: CSVRLDNYEQYF.

The gene calls are TRBV12-3 or TRBV12-4 and TRBJ2-3, with a possible D match to TRBD2 (6 bases). CDR3 length equals 17 residues. The V and J ends lost 6 bases and 4 bases respectively, with 23 bases between them. DNA of the CDR3: TGTGCCAGCAGCCCCTACCCCGGACTAACACCGTCAGATACGCAGTATTTT. The encoded protein is CASSPYPGLTPSDTQYF.

There are a few counts of this clonotype. This sequence joins TRBV20-1 and TRBJ2-5; no definite D call. CDR1 DFQATT and CDR2 SNEGSKA come from the germline V gene (reference sequence). Deletions cut 6 bases from V and 2 bases from J, with 10 bases between. CDR3 length: 12 amino acids. The CDR3 bases are TGCAGTGCAGGCAACCGACAAGAGACCCAGTACTTC. Its translation: CSAGNRQETQYF.

This clonotype was counted a few times. This sequence joins TRBV6-1 and TRBJ2-7; D is possibly TRBD1 or TRBD2 (5 bases each). V lost 7 bases and J 4 bases, leaving 17 bases between the germline ends. The CDR3 length is 14 residues. Germline CDR1 is MNHNS and CDR2 is SASEGT. The CDR3 spells CASNQRDGIYEQYF. DNA of the CDR3: TGTGCCAGCAATCAACGGGACGGGATTTACGAGCAGTACTTC.

There are a few counts of this clonotype. The chain links TRBV11-3 to TRBJ2-5; perhaps TRBD2 as D (6 bases). V lost 8 bases to trimming and J lost 7 bases, with 14 bases between them. Germline CDR1 and CDR2: SGHNT and YENEEA. This CDR3 is built from 12 residues. CDR3 DNA sequence: TGTGCCAGCTGCGGACCGGAGGGGACCCAGTACTTC. Translating it yields CASCGPEGTQYF.

This clonotype was counted between two and nine times. The CDR3 DNA sequence: TGCAGTGCTTCCCTGGGACTAGCGGGACGGGGAACCTACAATGAGCAGTTCTTC. Encoded protein: CSASLGLAGRGTYNEQFF. The J gene is TRBJ2-1, the V gene TRBV20-1; 13 bases agree with TRBD2. V shed 5 bases, J shed 2 bases, and the junction held 12 bases outside the gene matches. Germline V gene data show CDR1 as DFQATT and CDR2 as SNEGSKA (reference sequence). The CDR3 contains 18 residues.

The V call is TRBV3-1, the J call TRBJ1-3, with 8 bases that match TRBD1. Germline lookup yields CDR1 LGHDT and CDR2 YNNKEL (reference sequence). V was clipped by 7 bases and J by 2 bases; unmatched bases: 4. This CDR3 has 14 amino acids. CDR3 residues: CASTRTGTGNTIYF. In DNA form, the CDR3 reads TGTGCCAGCACTCGGACAGGGACTGGAAACACCATATATTTT.

This clonotype occurred a few times. The rearrangement uses TRBV20-1 and TRBJ2-7; possible D gene TRBD1, 5 bases. The CDR3 has 14 amino acids. Germline CDR1 is DFQATT and CDR2 is SNEGSKA (reference sequence). The ends were cut back, 3 bases at V and 3 bases at J, with 15 bases in the middle. CDR3 protein: CSASAGPEFYEQYF. The CDR3 nucleotides are TGCAGTGCTAGCGCAGGGCCAGAATTCTACGAGCAGTACTTC.

The gene calls are TRBV6-1 and TRBJ2-3; 12 bases are a match to TRBD2. Germline trimming cut 6 bases from V and 2 bases from J; bases unmatched to any gene: 3. Per germline, CDR1 MNHNS and CDR2 SASEGT. CDR3 length: 15 amino acids. The CDR3 reads CASRWTSGDTDTQYF. Written as DNA, the CDR3 is TGTGCCAGCAGATGGACTAGCGGGGACACAGATACGCAGTATTTT.

The gene calls are TRBV5-1 and TRBJ2-4, with D perhaps TRBD2 (6 bases). The V gene lost 0 bases and the J gene lost 8 bases, with 12 bases spanning the gap. Germline V lookup: CDR1 SGHRS, CDR2 YFSETQ. CDR3 length: 14 residues. The CDR3 spells CASSLGGVWDIQYF. Written as DNA, the CDR3 is TGCGCCAGCAGCTTGGGGGGGGTCTGGGACATTCAGTACTTC. Full variable domain (rest looked up from reference TRBV5-1 and TRBJ2-4): KAGVTQTPRYLIKTRGQQVTLSCSPISGHRSVSWYQQTPGQGLQFLFEYFSETQRNKGNFPGRFSGRQFSNSRSEMNVSTLELGDSALYLCASSLGGVWDIQYFGAGTRLSVL.

The V gene is TRBV11-1, the J gene TRBJ2-1; the D call may be TRBD1 or TRBD2 (5 bases each). The CDR3 is made up of 16 amino acids. CDR1 and CDR2 (germline): SGHAT, FQDESV (reference sequence). The V and J ends lost 1 base and 7 bases respectively, with 17 bases between them. CDR3 loop: CASSLVFATWGNEQFF. The DNA of the CDR3 is TGTGCCAGCAGCTTAGTTTTCGCGACCTGGGGGAATGAGCAGTTCTTC.

V is TRBV12-3 or TRBV12-4 and J is TRBJ2-4; no clear D gene. CDR3 size: 15 residues. With 2 bases removed from V and 0 bases from J, the gap between germline ends came to 8 bases. CDR3 nucleotides: TGTGCCAGCAGTTTACACGATCTAGCCAAAAACATTCAGTACTTC. Translation gives CASSLHDLAKNIQYF.

J is TRBJ2-3 and V is TRBV12-3 or TRBV12-4; D is unresolved. The CDR3 runs 12 residues. The V end was cut by 4 bases, the J end by 4 bases, with 6 bases between. The CDR3 nucleotides are TGTGCCAGCAGTTCGTCCCCAGATACGCAGTATTTT. This translates into CASSSSPDTQYF.

V and J are TRBV5-1 and TRBJ1-5, with D maybe TRBD1 (6 bases). Germline V lookup: CDR1 SGHRS, CDR2 YFSETQ. The CDR3 consists of 15 residues. The V and J ends lost 0 bases and 3 bases respectively, with 10 bases between them. DNA of the CDR3: TGCGCCAGCAGCTTGGGGGACACAGACAATCAGCCCCAGCATTTT. Protein: CASSLGDTDNQPQHF.

The V and J genes are TRBV29-1 and TRBJ2-7, with 8 bases fitting TRBD2. CDR1 and CDR2 from the germline V gene are SQVTM and ANQGSEA. The V and J ends lost 4 bases and 5 bases, in that order; junction bases with no gene match: 7. The CDR3 has 13 amino acids. CDR3 in DNA: TGCAGCGTTGTTGCGAGCGGGAGCCACGAGCAGTACGTC. This gives the protein CSVVASGSHEQYV.

There are a few counts of this clonotype. This chain's CDR3 is CSARGTRSPGELFF. In DNA form, the CDR3 reads TGCAGTGCTAGAGGGACTCGTTCGCCCGGGGAGCTGTTTTTT. The J gene is TRBJ2-2, the V gene TRBV20-1; the D gene is possibly TRBD2 (5 bases). Germline V gives CDR1 DFQATT, CDR2 SNEGSKA (reference sequence). V lost 1 base to trimming and J lost 6 bases, with 12 bases between them. The CDR3 loop spans 14 amino acids.

The rearrangement uses TRBV6-2 or TRBV6-3 and TRBJ2-1; 9 bases map to TRBD1. V lost 6 bases to trimming and J lost 5 bases; unmatched junction nucleotides: 8. This CDR3 contains 15 residues. Germline V gene lookup returns CDR1 MNHEY and CDR2 SVGEGT. The CDR3 is CASREQGARHNEQFF. The CDR3 nucleotides are TGTGCCAGCAGGGAACAGGGGGCTCGGCACAATGAGCAGTTCTTC.

V is TRBV12-3 or TRBV12-4 and J is TRBJ2-1, with 9 bases fitting TRBD2. V lost 3 bases and J lost 13; bases outside the gene matches: 13. The CDR3 runs 15 residues. The CDR3 protein is CASSFRREGPYDQFF. The CDR3, as DNA: TGTGCCAGCAGTTTCCGGCGGGAGGGCCCATACGACCAGTTCTTC.

The V call is TRBV7-2, the J call TRBJ2-7; D is perhaps TRBD1 or TRBD2 (5 bases each). Germline CDR1 is SGHTA and CDR2 is FQGNSA. V was clipped by 5 bases and J by 2 bases, with 13 bases between them. The CDR3 loop spans 14 amino acids. Here the CDR3 reads CASSTGPGTYEQYV. CDR3 nucleotide sequence: TGTGCCAGCAGCACGGGACCAGGGACCTACGAGCAGTACGTC.

V and J are TRBV6-2 or TRBV6-3 and TRBJ1-2; D is unclear. Germline loops: CDR1 MNHEY, CDR2 SVGEGT. V was pared by 5 bases and J by 7 bases, with 11 bases between. The CDR3 is 12 residues long. In nucleotides, the CDR3 is TGTGCCAGCAGTGCTTACTGGTCTGGCTACACCTTC. This gives the protein CASSAYWSGYTF.

The rearrangement links TRBV30 to TRBJ1-1; a possible D gene is TRBD1 (5 bases). CDR1 GTSNPN and CDR2 SVGIG come from the germline V gene (reference sequence). The length of the CDR3 is 12 residues. The germline V and J ends were trimmed by 4 bases and 5 bases, with 11 bases remaining between them. In DNA form, the CDR3 reads TGTGCCTGGATGGGGCGTGGGACTGAAGCTTTCTTT. The encoded protein is CAWMGRGTEAFF.

The J gene is TRBJ1-1, the V gene TRBV10-3; D not certain. Germline values: CDR1 ENHRY, CDR2 SYGVKD. This CDR3 is 13 amino acids long. V lost 2 bases to trimming and J lost 2 bases, with 6 bases between them. The CDR3 protein is CAISELGNTEAFF. CDR3 coding DNA: TGTGCCATCAGTGAGCTAGGAAACACTGAAGCTTTCTTT.